The 10 T cell receptor beta chains reported below all come from one sample, sequenced in a study of response to subunit inactivated influenza vaccine. TCRdb independently ran MiXCR on the RT-PCR reads; one entry per CDR3 protein. This table holds approximately 310,000 distinct CDR3 sequences, around a fifth found once. Sample: PBMCs from blood, taken approximately 20 months after vaccination. Every receptor here comes from a man in his fifties or sixties who received an inactivated influenza vaccine.

This clonotype was seen a handful of times. This chain joins TRBV9 and TRBJ2-1, with 11 bases identical to TRBD2. J was trimmed by 7 bases and V by 3 bases; bases with no gene match: 6. The germline V gene encodes CDR1 SGDLS and CDR2 YYNGEE. This CDR3 region has 15 residues. CDR3 in DNA: TGTGCCAGCAGCGCACCTAGCGGGAGGCGGAATGAGCAGTTCTTC. It codes for CASSAPSGRRNEQFF.

This clonotype was seen a few times. J is TRBJ2-3 and V is TRBV29-1, with 9 nucleotides matching TRBD2. V shed 3 bases, J shed 2 bases, and the junction held 9 bases outside the gene matches. The CDR3 runs 16 residues. Germline CDR1 is SQVTM and CDR2 is ANQGSEA. CDR3 region: CSVDRGGGGDTDTQYF. Written as DNA, the CDR3 is TGCAGCGTTGACAGGGGCGGCGGGGGGGACACAGATACGCAGTATTTT.

The chain couples TRBV5-1 to TRBJ2-1; D may be TRBD2 (6 bases). Trimming shortened V by 2 bases and J by 7 bases, and 22 bases separated the two germline ends. Germline V lookup: CDR1 SGHRS, CDR2 YFSETQ. The CDR3 runs 17 residues. The chain's CDR3 is CASSLQTGATSGNEQFF. The DNA of the CDR3 is TGCGCCAGCAGCTTACAGACGGGAGCCACCTCCGGTAATGAGCAGTTCTTC.

This clonotype has just a few counts. The chain links TRBV12-3 or TRBV12-4 to TRBJ1-6; TRBD1 matches at 7 bases. The CDR3 has 16 amino acids. The V and J ends lost 5 bases and 6 bases, in that order; junction bases with no gene match: 10. CDR3 region: CASSPAGGGSNSPLHF. The CDR3 DNA follows: TGTGCCAGCAGTCCCGCAGGAGGGGGCTCTAATTCACCCCTCCACTTT.

The chain combines TRBV5-1 with TRBJ1-6, with D hard to call. The CDR3 is made up of 15 amino acids. CDR1 is SGHRS, CDR2 YFSETQ, per germline. V lost 0 bases and J 6 bases, leaving 10 bases between the germline ends. The CDR3 bases are TGCGCCAGCAGCTTGGTAAGGGATTCTAATTCACCCCTCCACTTT. Its translation: CASSLVRDSNSPLHF.

This clonotype was found a few times. V is TRBV29-1 and J is TRBJ2-3; 9 positions match TRBD2. Germline loops: CDR1 SQVTM, CDR2 ANQGSEA. V lost 3 bases and J lost 1; bases outside the gene matches: 5. The CDR3 runs 15 residues. Written as DNA, the CDR3 is TGCAGCGTTGACCCGACTAGCGGACGCACAGATACGCAGTATTTT. Protein sequence: CSVDPTSGRTDTQYF.

This clonotype was picked up one time. The chain employs TRBV10-3 and TRBJ1-2; D unresolved. This CDR3 is built from 15 residues. Germline CDR1 and CDR2: ENHRY and SYGVKD. Trimming pared 7 bases from V and 4 bases from J, leaving 19 bases between. DNA of the CDR3: TGTGCCATCATGATCTCGTACAGCGGAACCTATGGCTACACCTTC. Translated, it gives CAIMISYSGTYGYTF.

The V and J genes are TRBV6-2 or TRBV6-3 and TRBJ2-3, with 7 bases that match TRBD2. The junction had 1 base not matched to a gene; V was cut back by 4 bases and J by 0 bases. CDR1 MNHEY and CDR2 SVGEGT come from the germline V gene. This CDR3 region has 14 residues. The CDR3 DNA is TGTGCCAGCAGTTGGGACTATAGCACAGATACGCAGTATTTT. Amino acids: CASSWDYSTDTQYF.

This clonotype was seen at least ten times. The genes are TRBV19 and TRBJ1-1; maybe TRBD1 (6 bases). Trimming cost V 3 bases and J 1 base, with 15 bases left between them. Germline loops: CDR1 LNHDA, CDR2 SQIVND (reference sequence). The CDR3 spans 16 residues. DNA for the CDR3: TGTGCCAGTAGTATGATTGGAGGCAGGGGGAACACTGAAGCTTTCTTT. Translation gives CASSMIGGRGNTEAFF.

CDR3 bases: TGCGCCAGCAGCGATGACAGGGACTTGAATTCACCCCTCCACTTT. It is translated as CASSDDRDLNSPLHF. The rearrangement links TRBV5-1 to TRBJ1-6; the match to TRBD1 covers 7 bases. The length of the CDR3 is 15 residues. Germline CDR1 reads SGHRS; CDR2 reads YFSETQ. V shed 4 bases and J 7 bases; nucleotides not matched to a gene: 8. The full variable domain, in which reference TRBV5-1 and TRBJ1-6 provide the parts outside the CDR3, is KAGVTQTPRYLIKTRGQQVTLSCSPISGHRSVSWYQQTPGQGLQFLFEYFSETQRNKGNFPGRFSGRQFSNSRSEMNVSTLELGDSALYLCASSDDRDLNSPLHFGNGTRLTVT.